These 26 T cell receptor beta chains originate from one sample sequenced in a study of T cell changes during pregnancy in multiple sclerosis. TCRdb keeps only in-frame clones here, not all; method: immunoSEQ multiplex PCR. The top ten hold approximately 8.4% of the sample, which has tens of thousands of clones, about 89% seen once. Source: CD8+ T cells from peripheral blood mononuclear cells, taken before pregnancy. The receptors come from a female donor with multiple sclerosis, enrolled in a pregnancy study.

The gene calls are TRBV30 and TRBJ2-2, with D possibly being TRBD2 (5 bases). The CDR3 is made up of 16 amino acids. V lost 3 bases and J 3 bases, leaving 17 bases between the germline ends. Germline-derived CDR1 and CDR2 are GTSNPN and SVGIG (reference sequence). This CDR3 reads CAWRALEGRDTGELFF. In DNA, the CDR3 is TGTGCCTGGAGGGCCCTCGAGGGCCGGGACACCGGGGAGCTGTTTTTT.

Here the CDR3 reads CASRATGTEAYEQYF. The DNA of the CDR3 is TGTGCCAGCAGGGCCACCGGGACAGAGGCCTACGAGCAGTACTTC. This rearrangement joins TRBV5-4 to TRBJ2-7; 7 nucleotides line up with TRBD1. The V segment lost 5 bases and the J segment 2 bases; nucleotides outside the gene matches: 10. CDR3 length: 15 amino acids. CDR1 SGHNT and CDR2 YYREEE come from the germline V gene (reference sequence).

This chain's CDR3 is CASSEGDIYGYTF. Here the CDR3 DNA reads TGTGCCAGCAGCGAGGGGGACATATATGGCTACACCTTC. V usage is TRBV9 and J usage is TRBJ1-2; tentative D call: TRBD1 (6 bases). The CDR3 loop spans 13 amino acids. The germline V gene encodes CDR1 SGDLS and CDR2 YYNGEE. Trimming removed 3 bases at V and 5 bases at J, with 11 bases between.

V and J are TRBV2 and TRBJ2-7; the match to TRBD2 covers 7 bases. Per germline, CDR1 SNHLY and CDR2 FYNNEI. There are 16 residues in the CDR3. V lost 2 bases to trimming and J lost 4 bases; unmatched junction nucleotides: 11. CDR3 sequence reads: CASSESLASGVYEQYF. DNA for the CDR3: TGTGCCAGCAGTGAAAGCTTGGCTAGCGGAGTGTACGAGCAGTACTTC.

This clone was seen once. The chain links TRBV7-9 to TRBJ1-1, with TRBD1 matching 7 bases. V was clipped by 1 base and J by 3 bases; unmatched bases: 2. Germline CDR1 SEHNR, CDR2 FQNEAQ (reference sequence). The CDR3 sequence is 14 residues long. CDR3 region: CASSLVQGYTEAFF. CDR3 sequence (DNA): TGTGCCAGCAGCTTAGTACAGGGGTACACTGAAGCTTTCTTT.

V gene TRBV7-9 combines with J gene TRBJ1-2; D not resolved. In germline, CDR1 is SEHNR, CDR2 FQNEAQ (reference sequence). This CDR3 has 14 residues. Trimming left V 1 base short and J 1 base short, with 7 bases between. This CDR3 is CASSLGEVNYGYTF. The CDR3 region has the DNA TGTGCCAGCAGCTTAGGGGAGGTTAACTATGGCTACACCTTC.

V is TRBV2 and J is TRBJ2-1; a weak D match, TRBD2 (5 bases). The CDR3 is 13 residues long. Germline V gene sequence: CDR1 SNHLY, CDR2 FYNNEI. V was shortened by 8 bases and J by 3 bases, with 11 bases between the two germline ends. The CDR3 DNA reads TGTGCCAGCGAGGGAACGTTCTACAATGAGCAGTTCTTC. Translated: CASEGTFYNEQFF. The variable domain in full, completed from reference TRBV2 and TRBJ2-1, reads EPEVTQTPSHQVTQMGQEVILRCVPISNHLYFYWYRQILGQKVEFLVSFYNNEISEKSEIFDDQFSVERPDGSNFTLKIRSTKLEDSAMYFCASEGTFYNEQFFGPGTRLTVL.

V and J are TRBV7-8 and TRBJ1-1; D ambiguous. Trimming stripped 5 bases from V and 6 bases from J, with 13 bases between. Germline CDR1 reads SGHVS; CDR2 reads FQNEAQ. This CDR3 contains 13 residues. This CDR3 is CASSRDFGAEAFF. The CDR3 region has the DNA TGTGCCAGCAGCCGGGATTTCGGGGCTGAAGCTTTCTTT.

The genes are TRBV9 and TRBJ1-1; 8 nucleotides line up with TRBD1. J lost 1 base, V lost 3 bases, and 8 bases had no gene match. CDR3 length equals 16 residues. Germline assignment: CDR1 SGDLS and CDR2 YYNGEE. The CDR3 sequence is CASSAPGQASNTEAFF. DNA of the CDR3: TGTGCCAGCAGCGCCCCGGGACAGGCCTCGAACACTGAAGCTTTCTTT. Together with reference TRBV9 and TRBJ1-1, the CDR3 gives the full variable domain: DSGVTQTPKHLITATGQRVTLRCSPRSGDLSVYWYQQSLDQGLQFLIQYYNGEERAKGNILERFSAQQFPDLHSELNLSSLELGDSALYFCASSAPGQASNTEAFFGQGTRLTVV.

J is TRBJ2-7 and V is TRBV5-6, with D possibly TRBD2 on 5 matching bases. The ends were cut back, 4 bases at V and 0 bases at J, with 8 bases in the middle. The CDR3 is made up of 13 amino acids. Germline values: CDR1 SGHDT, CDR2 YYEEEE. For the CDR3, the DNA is TGTGCCAGCAGCACCGGGGACTCCTACGAGCAGTACTTC. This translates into CASSTGDSYEQYF.

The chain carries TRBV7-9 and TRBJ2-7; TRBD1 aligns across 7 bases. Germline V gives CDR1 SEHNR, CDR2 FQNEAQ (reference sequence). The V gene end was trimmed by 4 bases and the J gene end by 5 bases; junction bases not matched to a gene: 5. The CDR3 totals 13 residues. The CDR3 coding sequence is TGTGCCAGCAGCTGGGGGACAGCCGACGAGCAGTACTTC. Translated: CASSWGTADEQYF. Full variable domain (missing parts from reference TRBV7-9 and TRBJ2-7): DTGVSQNPRHKITKRGQNVTFRCDPISEHNRLYWYRQTLGQGPEFLTYFQNEAQLEKSRLLSDRFSAERPKGSFSTLEIQRTEQGDSAMYLCASSWGTADEQYFGPGTRLTVT.

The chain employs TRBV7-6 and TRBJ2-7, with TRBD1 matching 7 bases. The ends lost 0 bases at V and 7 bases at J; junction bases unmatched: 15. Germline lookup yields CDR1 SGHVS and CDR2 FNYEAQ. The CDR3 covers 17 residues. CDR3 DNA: TGTGCCAGCAGCTTAGCTTTAAAGGGGGCGCGGGCGGGTGAGCAGTACTTC. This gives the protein CASSLALKGARAGEQYF. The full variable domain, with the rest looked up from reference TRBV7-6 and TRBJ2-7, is GAGVSQSPRYKVTKRGQDVALRCDPISGHVSLYWYRQALGQGPEFLTYFNYEAQQDKSGLPNDRFSAERPEGSISTLTIQRTEQRDSAMYRCASSLALKGARAGEQYFGPGTRLTVT.

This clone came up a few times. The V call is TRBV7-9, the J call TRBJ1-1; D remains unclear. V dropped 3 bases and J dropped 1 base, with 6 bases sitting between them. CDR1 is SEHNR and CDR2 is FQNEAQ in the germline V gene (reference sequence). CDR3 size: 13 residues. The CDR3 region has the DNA TGTGCCAGCAGCTTTACTTGGAACACTGAAGCTTTCTTT. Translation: CASSFTWNTEAFF.

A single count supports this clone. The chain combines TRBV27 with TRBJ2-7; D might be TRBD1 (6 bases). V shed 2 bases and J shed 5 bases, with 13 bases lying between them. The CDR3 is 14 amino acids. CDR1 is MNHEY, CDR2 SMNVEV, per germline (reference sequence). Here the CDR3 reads CASSLVWQGNEQYF. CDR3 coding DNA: TGTGCCAGCAGTTTAGTTTGGCAGGGGAACGAGCAGTACTTC.

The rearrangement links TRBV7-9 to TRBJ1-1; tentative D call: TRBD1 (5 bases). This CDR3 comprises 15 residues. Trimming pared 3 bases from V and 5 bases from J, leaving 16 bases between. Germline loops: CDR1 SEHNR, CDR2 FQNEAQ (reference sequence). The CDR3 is CASSLGLGDGTEAFF. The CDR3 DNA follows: TGTGCCAGCAGCTTGGGGCTTGGGGATGGGACTGAAGCTTTCTTT.

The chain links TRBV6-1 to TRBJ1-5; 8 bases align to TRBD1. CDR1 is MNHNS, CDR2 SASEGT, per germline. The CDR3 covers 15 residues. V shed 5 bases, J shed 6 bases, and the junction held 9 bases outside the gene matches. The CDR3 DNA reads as TGTGCCAGCAGTAACAGGGGGACGGGTGCTCAGCCCCAGCATTTT. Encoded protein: CASSNRGTGAQPQHF.

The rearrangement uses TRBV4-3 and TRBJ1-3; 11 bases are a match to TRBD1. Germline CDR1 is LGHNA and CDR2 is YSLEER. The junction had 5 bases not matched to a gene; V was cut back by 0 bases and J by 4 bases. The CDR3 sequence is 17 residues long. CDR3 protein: CASSQEGQGAEGNTIYF. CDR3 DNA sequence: TGCGCCAGCAGCCAAGAAGGACAGGGGGCTGAAGGAAACACCATATATTTT.

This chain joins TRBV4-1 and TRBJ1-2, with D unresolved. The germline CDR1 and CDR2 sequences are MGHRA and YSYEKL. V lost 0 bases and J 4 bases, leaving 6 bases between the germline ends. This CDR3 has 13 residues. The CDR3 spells CASSQENGYGYTF. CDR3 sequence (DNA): TGCGCCAGCAGCCAAGAGAACGGCTATGGCTACACCTTC.

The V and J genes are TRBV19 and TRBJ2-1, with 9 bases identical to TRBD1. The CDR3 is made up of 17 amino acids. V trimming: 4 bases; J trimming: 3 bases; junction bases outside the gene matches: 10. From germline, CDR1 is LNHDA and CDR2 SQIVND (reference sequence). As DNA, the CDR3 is TGTGCCAGTAGTACCGGACAGGGGTTGAGAGGCTACAATGAGCAGTTCTTC. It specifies CASSTGQGLRGYNEQFF.

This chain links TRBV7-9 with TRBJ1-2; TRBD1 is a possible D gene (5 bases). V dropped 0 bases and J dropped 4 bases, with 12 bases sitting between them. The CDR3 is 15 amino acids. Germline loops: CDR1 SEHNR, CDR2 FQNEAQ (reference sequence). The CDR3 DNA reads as TGTGCCAGCAGCTTAGCGGGGGGAGTGAGCTATGGCTACACCTTC. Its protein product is CASSLAGGVSYGYTF. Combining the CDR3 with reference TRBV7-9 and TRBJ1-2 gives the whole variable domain DTGVSQNPRHKITKRGQNVTFRCDPISEHNRLYWYRQTLGQGPEFLTYFQNEAQLEKSRLLSDRFSAERPKGSFSTLEIQRTEQGDSAMYLCASSLAGGVSYGYTFGSGTRLTVV.

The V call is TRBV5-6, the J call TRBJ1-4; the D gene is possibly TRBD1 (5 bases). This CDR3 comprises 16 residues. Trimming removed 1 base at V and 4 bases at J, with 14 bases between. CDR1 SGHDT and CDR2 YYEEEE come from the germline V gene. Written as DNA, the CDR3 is TGTGCCAGCAGCTTGATGGAGACAGCTCATAATGAAAAACTGTTTTTT. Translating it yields CASSLMETAHNEKLFF.

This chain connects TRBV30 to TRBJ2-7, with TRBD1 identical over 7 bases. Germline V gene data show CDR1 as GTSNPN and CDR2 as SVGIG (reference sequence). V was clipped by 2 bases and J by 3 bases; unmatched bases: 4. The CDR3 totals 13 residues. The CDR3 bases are TGTGCCTGGAGTCCAACAGGGGTCTACGAGCAGTACTTC. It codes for CAWSPTGVYEQYF.

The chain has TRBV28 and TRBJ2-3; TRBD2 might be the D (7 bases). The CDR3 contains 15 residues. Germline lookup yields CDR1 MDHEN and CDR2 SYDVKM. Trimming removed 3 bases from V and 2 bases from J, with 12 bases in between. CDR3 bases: TGTGCCAGCAGTTTGGGAGGGGGGTTCACAGATACGCAGTATTTT. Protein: CASSLGGGFTDTQYF. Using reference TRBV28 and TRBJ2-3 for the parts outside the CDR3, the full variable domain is DVKVTQSSRYLVKRTGEKVFLECVQDMDHENMFWYRQDPGLGLRLIYFSYDVKMKEKGDIPEGYSVSREKKERFSLILESASTNQTSMYLCASSLGGGFTDTQYFGPGTRLTVL.

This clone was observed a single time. Here the CDR3 DNA reads TGTGCCAGCAGTGAAGCAGGGACTTATCAGCCCCAGCATTTT. Protein product: CASSEAGTYQPQHF. The chain combines TRBV6-1 with TRBJ1-5; D is perhaps TRBD1 (5 bases). The CDR3 is made up of 14 amino acids. Germline V gives CDR1 MNHNS, CDR2 SASEGT. Trimming removed 0 bases at V and 5 bases at J, with 8 bases between.

CDR3 sequence: CASSQGQDYEQYF. CDR3 nucleotides: TGTGCCAGCAGCCAGGGACAGGACTACGAGCAGTACTTC. The chain uses TRBV27 and TRBJ2-7, with 8 bases matching TRBD1. The trim removed 6 bases at V and 3 bases at J, leaving 4 bases unmatched. The CDR3 length is 13 residues. Germline loops: CDR1 MNHEY, CDR2 SMNVEV (reference sequence).

DNA for the CDR3: TGTGCCAGTAGTAGTCGGACAGGCCTGGAGGGCTACACCTTC. Translated: CASSSRTGLEGYTF. The rearrangement uses TRBV19 and TRBJ1-2; TRBD1 aligns across 7 bases. Germline lookup yields CDR1 LNHDA and CDR2 SQIVND (reference sequence). The CDR3 consists of 14 residues. The ends lost 4 bases at V and 8 bases at J; junction bases unmatched: 10.